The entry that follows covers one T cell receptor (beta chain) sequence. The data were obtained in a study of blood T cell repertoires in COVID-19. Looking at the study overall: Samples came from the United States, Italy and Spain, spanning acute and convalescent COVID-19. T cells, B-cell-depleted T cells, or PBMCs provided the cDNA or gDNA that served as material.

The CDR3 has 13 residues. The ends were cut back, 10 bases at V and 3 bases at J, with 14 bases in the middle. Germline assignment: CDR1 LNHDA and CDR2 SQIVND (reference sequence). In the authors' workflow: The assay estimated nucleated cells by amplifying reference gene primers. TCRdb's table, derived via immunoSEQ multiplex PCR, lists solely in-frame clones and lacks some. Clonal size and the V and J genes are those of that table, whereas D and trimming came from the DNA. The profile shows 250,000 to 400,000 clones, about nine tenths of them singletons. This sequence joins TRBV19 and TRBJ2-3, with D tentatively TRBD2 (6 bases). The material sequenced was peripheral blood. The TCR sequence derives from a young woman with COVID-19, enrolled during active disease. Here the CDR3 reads CATQIAGTDTQYF. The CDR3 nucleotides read TGTGCCACCCAGATTGCGGGAACAGATACGCAGTATTTT.